The T cell receptor (beta chain) under discussion was sequenced for a study of blood T cells in healthy people across ages. The CDR3 sequence is 14 residues long. V lost 4 bases and J 1 base, leaving 10 bases between the germline ends. From germline, CDR1 is SGHTA and CDR2 FQGNSA. This clonotype showed up just a few times. Antigen specificity is unknown. Points from the study as a whole: Unknown donor CMV status possibly confounded expanded clonotype changes.

Extraction of total RNA produced a minimum of 5 micrograms from each sample. Alongside a J-beta primer mix, a sample-barcoded 5' primer served in a second PCR lasting about 6 to 12 cycles. TCRdb processed the 5' RACE reads anew with MiXCR; each CDR3 protein has one entry. The sample lists hundreds of thousands of distinct CDR3 sequences, roughly 25% occurring once. The same specimen was also included in a second study, on T cells of mothers and their children. That publication notes: The output of TCR recombination is shaped by thymic selection similarly in related and unrelated pairs. There was no detection of any persistent microchimeric T cell clones.

The receptor was isolated from a boy aged 5-17 years in good health. The sequenced sample consisted of blood. This chain connects TRBV7-2 to TRBJ1-1; D ambiguous. The CDR3 bases are TGTGCCAGCAGCTCTGCAGACGGGAACACTGAAGCTTTCTTT. Translated: CASSSADGNTEAFF.